The 23 T cell receptor beta chains in this list originate from one sample, sequenced in a study of low-dose radiotherapy and immunotherapy resistance in tumors. Both TCRalpha and TCRbeta chains were reverse transcribed with V-gene-specific primers. Amplification, which lasted roughly 20 PCR cycles, used a constant-region primer and V-primer adapter to amplify TCRs. TCRdb redid the calling of the reads with MiXCR, one entry per CDR3 protein. The repertoire holds some 13,000 distinct CDR3 sequences, with 75% as singletons. Receptor source: a human donor with advanced metastatic prostate, ovarian, gallbladder or colorectal cancer (not recorded which). This table probably holds off-target reads from a library built for another chain.

The genes are TRBV5-6 and TRBJ1-5, with D unclear. This CDR3 spans 15 amino acids. The V gene's germline CDR1 is SGHDT and CDR2 YYEEEE. The V end lost 0 bases, the J end lost 4 bases, and 11 bases lay between the germline ends. The chain's CDR3 is CASSLAGLGNQPQHF. CDR3 in DNA: TGTGCCAGCAGCTTGGCAGGTTTAGGGAATCAGCCCCAGCATTTT.

The rearrangement uses TRBV7-6 and TRBJ2-3, with 8 nucleotides matching TRBD1. Germline assignment: CDR1 SGHVS and CDR2 FNYEAQ. This CDR3 has 15 residues. After removal of 3 bases from V and 2 bases from J, the junction contained 4 bases not matched to a gene. CDR3 DNA sequence: TGTGCCAGCAGCTTGGACAGGGAGCCCACAGATACGCAGTATTTT. This encodes CASSLDREPTDTQYF.

The rearrangement links TRBV2 to TRBJ2-1; no clear D gene. V was shortened by 5 bases and J by 8 bases, with 7 bases between the two germline ends. This CDR3 region has 11 residues. Germline V gene sequence: CDR1 SNHLY, CDR2 FYNNEI. CDR3 amino acids: CASSSLYEQFF. CDR3 coding DNA: TGTGCCAGCAGTAGCCTATATGAGCAGTTCTTC.

This clonotype was detected only a few times. The chain has TRBV2 and TRBJ2-3, with D hard to call. The CDR3 is 13 residues long. V was cut by 4 bases and J by 1 base, with 6 bases left in between. Germline V gives CDR1 SNHLY, CDR2 FYNNEI. Here the CDR3 reads CASSAQGTDTQYF. As DNA, the CDR3 is TGTGCCAGCAGTGCCCAGGGCACAGATACGCAGTATTTT.

The chain couples TRBV5-1 to TRBJ2-1; 9 nucleotides line up with TRBD1. The CDR3 extends over 15 amino acids. Germline loops: CDR1 SGHRS, CDR2 YFSETQ. Trimming at V came to 5 bases and at J to 3 bases, leaving 6 bases not matched to a gene. For the CDR3, the DNA is TGCGCCAGCAGTTCGGACAGGGGTGGCTACAATGAGCAGTTCTTC. The encoded protein is CASSSDRGGYNEQFF.

The V gene is TRBV5-1, the J gene TRBJ1-5, with D maybe TRBD1 (6 bases). This CDR3 spans 14 amino acids. Trimming stripped 2 bases from V and 6 bases from J, with 12 bases between. CDR1 is SGHRS and CDR2 is YFSETQ in the germline V gene. CDR3 DNA: TGCGCCAGCAGCTTAGGGGGATCGGGTCAGCCCCAGCATTTT. Translating it yields CASSLGGSGQPQHF.

The V gene is TRBV6-1, the J gene TRBJ1-4; D perhaps matches TRBD1 (5 bases). Germline V gene data show CDR1 as MNHNS and CDR2 as SASEGT. With 2 bases removed from V and 8 bases from J, the gap between germline ends came to 12 bases. The CDR3 is made up of 14 amino acids. The CDR3 loop reads CASSEQGIGEKLFF. The CDR3 coding sequence is TGTGCCAGCAGTGAACAGGGTATTGGCGAAAAACTGTTTTTT.

This chain uses TRBV5-4 with TRBJ2-5; TRBD2 matches at 9 bases. The CDR3 runs to 14 residues. With 3 bases clipped from V and 5 bases from J, the junction kept 5 bases outside the gene matches. Germline assignment: CDR1 SGHNT and CDR2 YYREEE (reference sequence). The CDR3 sequence: CASSYGTSRETQYF. The CDR3 bases are TGTGCCAGCAGCTACGGGACTAGCAGGGAGACCCAGTACTTC.

This rearrangement joins TRBV2 to TRBJ2-1, with D uncertain. Germline V gives CDR1 SNHLY, CDR2 FYNNEI. This CDR3 is built from 13 residues. V was trimmed by 0 bases and J by 9 bases, leaving 9 bases between them. The CDR3 is CASSEARVTEQFF. The DNA of the CDR3 is TGTGCCAGCAGTGAAGCGCGTGTCACTGAGCAGTTCTTC.

The V gene is TRBV18, the J gene TRBJ1-1; maybe TRBD1 (6 bases). Germline assignment: CDR1 KGHSH and CDR2 LQKENI. The CDR3 is 13 amino acids. Trimming left V 10 bases short and J 4 bases short, with 16 bases between. The CDR3 region is CANQQGGGTEAFF. For the CDR3, the DNA is TGTGCCAACCAGCAAGGGGGAGGCACTGAAGCTTTCTTT.

The chain employs TRBV6-2 or TRBV6-3 and TRBJ1-5; possibly TRBD1 for D (6 bases). This CDR3 contains 14 residues. Deletions cut 3 bases from V and 3 bases from J, with 9 bases between. Germline CDR1 and CDR2: MNHEY and SVGEGT. The CDR3 loop reads CASSYGQYNQPQHF. Written as DNA, the CDR3 is TGTGCCAGCAGTTATGGACAGTACAATCAGCCCCAGCATTTT.

This clonotype was counted between two and nine times. The chain links TRBV7-8 to TRBJ1-2, with a tentative D call TRBD1 (6 bases). Per the germline V gene, CDR1 is SGHVS and CDR2 is FQNEAQ. The germline V and J ends were trimmed by 5 bases and 6 bases, with 22 bases remaining between them. The CDR3 covers 16 residues. CDR3 DNA: TGTGCCAGCAGCGCAGCCCGGTTGCCGGGACATGATGGCTACACCTTC. This sequence encodes CASSAARLPGHDGYTF.

This clonotype was seen only a few times. This chain links TRBV19 with TRBJ1-2, with unresolved D. Trimming left V 6 bases short and J 3 bases short, with 5 bases between. Germline lookup yields CDR1 LNHDA and CDR2 SQIVND (reference sequence). The CDR3 totals 11 residues. The CDR3 bases are TGTGCCAGTAGGGTAGACTATGGCTACACCTTC. Its protein product is CASRVDYGYTF.

This clonotype appeared a few times. The chain employs TRBV6-1 and TRBJ2-1; TRBD1 is a possible D gene (5 bases). The CDR3 extends over 13 amino acids. V lost 3 bases and J 5 bases, leaving 8 bases between the germline ends. CDR1 and CDR2 from the germline V gene are MNHNS and SASEGT. As DNA, the CDR3 is TGTGCCAGCAGTGAGGCAGGGAACAATGAGCAGTTCTTC. Translated: CASSEAGNNEQFF.

The V call is TRBV5-1, the J call TRBJ2-1; D tentatively fits TRBD1 or TRBD2 (5 bases each). Per germline, CDR1 SGHRS and CDR2 YFSETQ. The CDR3 contains 13 residues. V lost 1 base and J 4 bases, leaving 6 bases between the germline ends. The CDR3 DNA follows: TGCGCCAGCAGCTTGTGGGGGTACAATGAGCAGTTCTTC. As protein: CASSLWGYNEQFF.

This chain uses TRBV28 with TRBJ2-3; D is ambiguous. The CDR3 is made up of 15 amino acids. V was trimmed by 3 bases and J by 2 bases, leaving 12 bases between them. Per germline, CDR1 MDHEN and CDR2 SYDVKM. CDR3 loop: CASSFIQGNTDTQYF. The CDR3 bases are TGTGCCAGCAGTTTCATACAAGGGAACACAGATACGCAGTATTTT.

The chain links TRBV12-3 or TRBV12-4 to TRBJ2-2, with 11 bases fitting TRBD2. V trimming: 3 bases; J trimming: 6 bases; junction bases outside the gene matches: 6. This CDR3 has 16 amino acids. The CDR3 nucleotides read TGTGCCAGCAGTTTGGGCCTAGCGGGGGGCGCCGGGGAGCTGTTTTTT. It codes for CASSLGLAGGAGELFF.

This clonotype has just a few counts. The chain has TRBV27 and TRBJ1-6, with TRBD1 matching over 8 bases. Per the germline V gene, CDR1 is MNHEY and CDR2 is SMNVEV (reference sequence). The CDR3 has 14 amino acids. After removal of 6 bases from V and 9 bases from J, the junction contained 7 bases not matched to a gene. CDR3 in DNA: TGTGCCAGCAGCCCAGGACAGGGCGGTTCACCCCTCCACTTT. Protein product: CASSPGQGGSPLHF.

The chain joins TRBV5-1 to TRBJ1-5; D might be TRBD1 (5 bases). Trimming pared 0 bases from V and 2 bases from J, leaving 9 bases between. In germline, CDR1 is SGHRS, CDR2 YFSETQ. The CDR3 totals 15 residues. CDR3 sequence: CASSLDAGGNQPQHF. CDR3 DNA: TGCGCCAGCAGCTTGGATGCGGGGGGCAATCAGCCCCAGCATTTT. Supplemented by reference TRBV5-1 and TRBJ1-5, the full variable domain reads KAGVTQTPRYLIKTRGQQVTLSCSPISGHRSVSWYQQTPGQGLQFLFEYFSETQRNKGNFPGRFSGRQFSNSRSEMNVSTLELGDSALYLCASSLDAGGNQPQHFGDGTRLSIL.

The chain couples TRBV20-1 to TRBJ2-1; 13 nucleotides agree with TRBD2. CDR1 DFQATT and CDR2 SNEGSKA come from the germline V gene (reference sequence). The CDR3 consists of 13 residues. The V segment lost 5 bases and the J segment 7 bases; nucleotides outside the gene matches: 2. The CDR3, as DNA: TGCAGTGCTCCGACTAGCGGGGGGAATGAGCAGTTCTTC. Translating it yields CSAPTSGGNEQFF.

The chain couples TRBV13 to TRBJ2-2; 7 bases align to TRBD2. The V and J ends lost 6 bases and 3 bases, in that order; junction bases with no gene match: 4. Germline-derived CDR1 and CDR2 are PRHDT and FYEKMQ (reference sequence). The CDR3 is 14 amino acids. CDR3 protein: CASRARGDTGELFF. CDR3 in DNA: TGTGCCAGCAGGGCCCGGGGGGACACCGGGGAGCTGTTTTTT.

The chain recombines TRBV20-1 with TRBJ2-6; TRBD1 matches at 8 bases. Germline V gene lookup returns CDR1 DFQATT and CDR2 SNEGSKA (reference sequence). The CDR3 runs 17 residues. Unmatched junction bases numbered 12, after V lost 6 bases and J lost 2 bases. The CDR3 DNA follows: TGCAGTGCAGGGGGAACAGGGGGGTCCGCTGGGGCCAACGTCCTGACTTTC. It specifies CSAGGTGGSAGANVLTF.

This clonotype was counted a single time. This chain connects TRBV21-1 to TRBJ1-5; TRBD1, as called in the table, went unchecked against the DNA. TRBV21-1 is termed a pseudogene. This CDR3 is built from 15 residues. CDR3 protein: CASSTLGGQGRPQHF. CDR3 DNA sequence: TGTGCCAGCAGCACCCTCGGGGGACAGGGGCGGCCCCAGCATTTT.